Each of the 2 T cell receptor beta chains below was sequenced from the same sample in a study of beta chain features in type 1 diabetes. The isolated RNA, all of it, was reverse transcribed, so expressed TCRB transcripts were what got sequenced. The method was immunoSEQ multiplex PCR; TCRdb's version includes in-frame clones alone and lacks a portion of them. This table has around 450,000 clones, roughly 11% appearing once. Sequencing used naive CD4+ T cells from blood. The receptor source for this set is a woman in her late teens or twenties in good health.

The rearrangement joins TRBV15 to TRBJ2-3, with D possibly TRBD2 on 5 matching bases. The length of the CDR3 is 13 residues. Germline V CDR1 and CDR2: LNHNV, YYDKDF (reference sequence). V lost 5 bases and J 4 bases, leaving 10 bases between the germline ends. CDR3 loop: CATSPRGPDTQYF. CDR3 bases: TGTGCCACCAGCCCCCGCGGGCCAGATACGCAGTATTTT.

Of note for this clone: The same CDR3 can be traced to other DNA sequences in this sample. The chain employs TRBV20-1 and TRBJ2-7; no definite D call. CDR1 is DFQATT, CDR2 SNEGSKA, per germline (reference sequence). V lost 2 bases and J lost 3, with 5 bases in between. This CDR3 has 11 amino acids. The chain's CDR3 is CSARSGYEQYF. The CDR3 DNA reads TGCAGTGCTAGATCGGGCTACGAGCAGTACTTC.